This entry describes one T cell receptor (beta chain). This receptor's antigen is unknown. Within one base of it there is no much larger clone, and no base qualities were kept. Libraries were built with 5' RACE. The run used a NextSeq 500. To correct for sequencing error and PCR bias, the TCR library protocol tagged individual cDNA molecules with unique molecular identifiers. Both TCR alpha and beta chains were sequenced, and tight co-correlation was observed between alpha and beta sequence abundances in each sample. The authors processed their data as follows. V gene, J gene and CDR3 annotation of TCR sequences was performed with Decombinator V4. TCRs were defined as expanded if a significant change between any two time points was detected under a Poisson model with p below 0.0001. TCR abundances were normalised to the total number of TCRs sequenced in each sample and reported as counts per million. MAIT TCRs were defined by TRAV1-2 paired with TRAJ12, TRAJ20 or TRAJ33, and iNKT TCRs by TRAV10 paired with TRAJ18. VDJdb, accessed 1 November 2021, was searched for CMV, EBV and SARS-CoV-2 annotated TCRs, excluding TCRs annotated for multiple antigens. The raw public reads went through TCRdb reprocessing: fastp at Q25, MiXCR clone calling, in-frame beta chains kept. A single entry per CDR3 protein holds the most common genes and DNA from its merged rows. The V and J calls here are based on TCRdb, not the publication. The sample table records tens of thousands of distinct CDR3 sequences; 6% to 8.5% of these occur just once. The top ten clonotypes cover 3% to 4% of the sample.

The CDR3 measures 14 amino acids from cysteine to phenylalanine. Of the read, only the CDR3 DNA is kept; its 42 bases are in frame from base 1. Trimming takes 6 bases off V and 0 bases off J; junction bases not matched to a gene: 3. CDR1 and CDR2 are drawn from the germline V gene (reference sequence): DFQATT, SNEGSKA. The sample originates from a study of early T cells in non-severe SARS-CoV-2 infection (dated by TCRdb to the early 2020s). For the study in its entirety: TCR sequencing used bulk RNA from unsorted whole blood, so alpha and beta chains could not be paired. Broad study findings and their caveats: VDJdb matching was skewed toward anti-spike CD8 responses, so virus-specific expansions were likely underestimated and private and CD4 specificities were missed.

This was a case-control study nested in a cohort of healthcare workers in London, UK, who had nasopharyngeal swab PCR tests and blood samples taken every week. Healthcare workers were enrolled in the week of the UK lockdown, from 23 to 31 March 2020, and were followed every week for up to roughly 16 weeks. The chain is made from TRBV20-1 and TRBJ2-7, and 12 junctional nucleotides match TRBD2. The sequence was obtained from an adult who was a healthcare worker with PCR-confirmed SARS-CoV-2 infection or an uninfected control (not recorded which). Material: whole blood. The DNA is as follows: TGCAGTGCGAGGACTAGCGGGGTCTCCTACGAGCAGTACTTC. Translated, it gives CSARTSGVSYEQYF.